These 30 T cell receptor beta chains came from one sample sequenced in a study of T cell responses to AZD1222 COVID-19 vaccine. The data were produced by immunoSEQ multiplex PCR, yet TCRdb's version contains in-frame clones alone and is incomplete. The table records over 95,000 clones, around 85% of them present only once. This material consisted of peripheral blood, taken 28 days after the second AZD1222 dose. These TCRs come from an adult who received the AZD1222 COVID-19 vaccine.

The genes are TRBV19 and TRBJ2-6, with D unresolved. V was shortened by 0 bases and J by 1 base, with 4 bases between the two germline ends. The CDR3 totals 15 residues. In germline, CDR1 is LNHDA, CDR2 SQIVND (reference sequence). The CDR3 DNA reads TGTGCCAGTAGTATAGAGCAGTCTGGGGCCAACGTCCTGACTTTC. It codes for CASSIEQSGANVLTF.

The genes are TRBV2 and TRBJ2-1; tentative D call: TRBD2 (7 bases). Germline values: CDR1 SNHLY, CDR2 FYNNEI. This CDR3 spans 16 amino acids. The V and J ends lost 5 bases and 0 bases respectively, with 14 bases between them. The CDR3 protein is CASSKNRGASYNEQFF. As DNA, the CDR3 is TGTGCCAGCAGTAAAAACCGGGGGGCCTCCTACAATGAGCAGTTCTTC.

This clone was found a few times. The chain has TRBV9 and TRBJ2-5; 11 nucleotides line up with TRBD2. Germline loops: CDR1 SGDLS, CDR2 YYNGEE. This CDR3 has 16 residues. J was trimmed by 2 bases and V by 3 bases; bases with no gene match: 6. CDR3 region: CASSEGRLAGQETQYF. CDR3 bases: TGTGCCAGCAGCGAGGGGAGACTAGCGGGGCAAGAGACCCAGTACTTC.

The CDR3 loop is CASSLESGRNTEAFF. In DNA, the CDR3 is TGTGCCAGCAGCTTAGAGTCAGGGAGAAACACTGAAGCTTTCTTT. The chain employs TRBV7-9 and TRBJ1-1, with D possibly being TRBD1 (5 bases). Trimming took 1 base from V and 2 from J, leaving 11 bases between them. This CDR3 is 15 amino acids long. Germline V gene data show CDR1 as SEHNR and CDR2 as FQNEAQ (reference sequence).

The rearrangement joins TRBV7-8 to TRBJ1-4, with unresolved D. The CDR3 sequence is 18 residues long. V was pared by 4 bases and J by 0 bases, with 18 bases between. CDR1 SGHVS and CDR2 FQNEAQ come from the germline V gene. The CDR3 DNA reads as TGTGCCAGCAGCTGGTACAGTGCAGGACCCGCAACTAATGAAAAACTGTTTTTT. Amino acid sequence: CASSWYSAGPATNEKLFF.

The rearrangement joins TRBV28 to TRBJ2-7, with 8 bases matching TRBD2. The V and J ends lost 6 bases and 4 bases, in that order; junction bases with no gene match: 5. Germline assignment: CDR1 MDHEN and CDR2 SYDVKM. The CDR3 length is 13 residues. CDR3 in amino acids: CASSRGGGYEQYF. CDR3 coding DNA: TGTGCCAGCAGCCGGGGGGGCGGGTACGAGCAGTACTTC.

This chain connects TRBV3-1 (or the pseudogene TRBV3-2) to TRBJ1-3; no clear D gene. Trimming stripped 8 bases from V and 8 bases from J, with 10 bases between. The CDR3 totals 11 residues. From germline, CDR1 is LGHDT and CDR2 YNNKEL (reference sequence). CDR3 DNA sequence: TGTGCCAGCCGACGTGGGGACACCATATATTTT. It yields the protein CASRRGDTIYF.

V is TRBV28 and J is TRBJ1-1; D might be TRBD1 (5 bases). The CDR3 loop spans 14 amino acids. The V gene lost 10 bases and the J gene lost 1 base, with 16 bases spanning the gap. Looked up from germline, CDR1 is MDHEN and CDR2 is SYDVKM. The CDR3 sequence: CATSPQGTNTEAFF. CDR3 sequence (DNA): TGTGCCACCTCGCCCCAGGGAACGAACACTGAAGCTTTCTTT.

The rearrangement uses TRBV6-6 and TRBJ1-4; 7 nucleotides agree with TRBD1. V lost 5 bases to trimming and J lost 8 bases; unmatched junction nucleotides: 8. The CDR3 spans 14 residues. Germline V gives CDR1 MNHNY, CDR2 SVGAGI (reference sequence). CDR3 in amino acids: CASSPRDSEEKLFF. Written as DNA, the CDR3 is TGTGCCAGCAGTCCTCGGGACAGCGAAGAAAAACTGTTTTTT.

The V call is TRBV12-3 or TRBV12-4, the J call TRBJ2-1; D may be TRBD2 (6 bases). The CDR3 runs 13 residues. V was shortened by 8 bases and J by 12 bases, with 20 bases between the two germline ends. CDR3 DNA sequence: TGTGCCAGCGGGGCGGGACCGTATTTGGGGCAGTTCTTC. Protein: CASGAGPYLGQFF.

The CDR3 DNA reads TGTGCCAGCAGCTCCGCTATGAAACGGGATACGCAGTATTTT. Its translation: CASSSAMKRDTQYF. The chain uses TRBV5-5 and TRBJ2-3; D is unclear. Germline V CDR1 and CDR2: SGHKS, YYEKEE (reference sequence). V dropped 3 bases and J dropped 6 bases, with 14 bases sitting between them. The CDR3 extends over 14 amino acids.

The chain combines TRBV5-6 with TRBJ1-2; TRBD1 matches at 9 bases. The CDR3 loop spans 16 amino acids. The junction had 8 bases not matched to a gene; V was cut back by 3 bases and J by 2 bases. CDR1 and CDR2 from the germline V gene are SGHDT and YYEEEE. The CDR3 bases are TGTGCCAGCAGCTCCTCAACAGGGGGCCCAAACTATGGCTACACCTTC. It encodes CASSSSTGGPNYGYTF.

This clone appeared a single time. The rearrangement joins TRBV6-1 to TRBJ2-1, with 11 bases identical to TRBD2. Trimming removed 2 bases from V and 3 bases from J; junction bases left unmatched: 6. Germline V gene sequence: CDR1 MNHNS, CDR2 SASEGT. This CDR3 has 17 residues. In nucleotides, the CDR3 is TGTGCCAGCAGTGAACCGTTCGGACTAGCGGGCTACAATGAGCAGTTCTTC. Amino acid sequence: CASSEPFGLAGYNEQFF.

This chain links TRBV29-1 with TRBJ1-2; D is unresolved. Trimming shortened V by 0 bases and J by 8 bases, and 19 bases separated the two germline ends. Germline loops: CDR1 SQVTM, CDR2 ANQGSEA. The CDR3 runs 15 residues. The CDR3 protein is CSVEDLKGRIGGYTF. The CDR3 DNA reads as TGCAGCGTTGAAGATCTAAAGGGTAGGATAGGCGGCTACACCTTC.

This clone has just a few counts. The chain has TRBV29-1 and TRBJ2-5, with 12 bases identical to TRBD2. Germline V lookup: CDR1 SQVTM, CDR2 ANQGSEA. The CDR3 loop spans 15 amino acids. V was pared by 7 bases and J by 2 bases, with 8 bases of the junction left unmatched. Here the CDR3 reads CSGILLAGGQETQYF. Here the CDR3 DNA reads TGCAGCGGCATCCTACTAGCGGGAGGACAAGAGACCCAGTACTTC.

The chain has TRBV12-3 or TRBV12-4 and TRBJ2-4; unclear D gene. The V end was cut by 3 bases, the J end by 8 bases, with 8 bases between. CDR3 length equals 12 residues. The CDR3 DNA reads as TGTGCCAGCAGTTTCAGAGGAGACATTCAGTACTTC. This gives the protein CASSFRGDIQYF.

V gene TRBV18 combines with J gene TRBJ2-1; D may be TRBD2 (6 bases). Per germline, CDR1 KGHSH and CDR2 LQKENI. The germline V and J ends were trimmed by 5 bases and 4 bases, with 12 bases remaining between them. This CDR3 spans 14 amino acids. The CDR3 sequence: CASSGRGPYNEQFF. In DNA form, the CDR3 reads TGTGCCAGCTCAGGGCGGGGACCATACAATGAGCAGTTCTTC. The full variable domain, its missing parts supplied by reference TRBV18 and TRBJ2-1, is NAGVMQNPRHLVRRRGQEARLRCSPMKGHSHVYWYRQLPEEGLKFMVYLQKENIIDESGMPKERFSAEFPKEGPSILRIQQVVRGDSAAYFCASSGRGPYNEQFFGPGTRLTVL.

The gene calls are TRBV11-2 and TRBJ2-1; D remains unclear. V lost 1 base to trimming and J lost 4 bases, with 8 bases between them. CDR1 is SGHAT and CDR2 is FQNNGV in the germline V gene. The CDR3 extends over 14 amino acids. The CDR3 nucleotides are TGTGCCAGCAGCTTAGGCCTCGGGTACAATGAGCAGTTCTTC. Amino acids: CASSLGLGYNEQFF.

CDR3 amino acids: CASSSTSGISYNEQFF. The CDR3 DNA is TGTGCCAGCAGTTCCACTAGCGGGATTTCCTACAATGAGCAGTTCTTC. This chain uses TRBV9 with TRBJ2-1; 10 bases align to TRBD2. This CDR3 is 16 amino acids long. V lost 5 bases to trimming and J lost 1 base; unmatched junction nucleotides: 6. The germline gives CDR1 SGDLS, CDR2 YYNGEE.

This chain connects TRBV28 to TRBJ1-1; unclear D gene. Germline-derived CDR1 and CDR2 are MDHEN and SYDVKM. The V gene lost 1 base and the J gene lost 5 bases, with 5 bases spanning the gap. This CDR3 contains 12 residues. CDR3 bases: TGTGCCAGCAGTTTATTGCGGACTGAAGCTTTCTTT. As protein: CASSLLRTEAFF.

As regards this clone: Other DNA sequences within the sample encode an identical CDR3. Here the CDR3 reads CASSPAGYEQYF. CDR3 nucleotide sequence: TGTGCCAGCAGTCCGGCGGGGTACGAGCAGTACTTC. J is TRBJ2-7 and V is TRBV2; perhaps TRBD2 as D (6 bases). The CDR3 totals 12 residues. Germline loops: CDR1 SNHLY, CDR2 FYNNEI. The V and J ends lost 5 bases and 4 bases respectively, with 9 bases between them.

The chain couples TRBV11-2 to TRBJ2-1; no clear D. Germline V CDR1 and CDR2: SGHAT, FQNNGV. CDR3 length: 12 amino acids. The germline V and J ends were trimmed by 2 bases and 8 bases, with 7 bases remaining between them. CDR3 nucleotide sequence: TGTGCCAGCAGCTTAAGTTTCCATGAGCAGTTCTTC. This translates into CASSLSFHEQFF. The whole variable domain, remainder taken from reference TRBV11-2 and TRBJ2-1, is EAGVAQSPRYKIIEKRQSVAFWCNPISGHATLYWYQQILGQGPKLLIQFQNNGVVDDSQLPKDRFSAERLKGVDSTLKIQPAKLEDSAVYLCASSLSFHEQFFGPGTRLTVL.

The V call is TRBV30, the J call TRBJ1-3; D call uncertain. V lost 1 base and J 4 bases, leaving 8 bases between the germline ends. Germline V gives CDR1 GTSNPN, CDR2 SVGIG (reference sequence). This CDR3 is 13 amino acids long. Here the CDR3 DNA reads TGTGCCTGGAGTGAAGCAGTCGGAAACACCATATATTTT. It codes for CAWSEAVGNTIYF.

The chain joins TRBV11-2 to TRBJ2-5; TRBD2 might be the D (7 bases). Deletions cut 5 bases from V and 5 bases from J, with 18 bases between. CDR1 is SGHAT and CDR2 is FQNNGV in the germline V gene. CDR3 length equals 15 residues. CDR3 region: CASSPEGGVRETQYF. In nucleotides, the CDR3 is TGTGCCAGCAGCCCAGAGGGGGGGGTAAGGGAGACCCAGTACTTC.

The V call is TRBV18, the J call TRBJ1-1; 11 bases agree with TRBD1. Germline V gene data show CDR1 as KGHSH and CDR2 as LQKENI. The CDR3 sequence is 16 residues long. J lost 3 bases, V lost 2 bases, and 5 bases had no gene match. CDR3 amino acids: CASSPMTGQGDTEAFF. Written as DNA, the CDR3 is TGTGCCAGCTCACCAATGACGGGACAGGGGGACACTGAAGCTTTCTTT.

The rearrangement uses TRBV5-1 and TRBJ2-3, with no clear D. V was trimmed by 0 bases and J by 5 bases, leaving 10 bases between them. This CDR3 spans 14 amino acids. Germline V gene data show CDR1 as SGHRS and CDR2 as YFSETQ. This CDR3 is CASSLEDPKDTQYF. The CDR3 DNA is TGCGCCAGCAGCTTGGAAGACCCGAAAGATACGCAGTATTTT.

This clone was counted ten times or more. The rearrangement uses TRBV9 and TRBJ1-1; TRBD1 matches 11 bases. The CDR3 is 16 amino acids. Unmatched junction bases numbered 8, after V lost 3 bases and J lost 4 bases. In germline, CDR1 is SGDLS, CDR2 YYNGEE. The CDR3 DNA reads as TGTGCCAGCAGCGCGCGCCCCGGGACAGGGGGCACTGAAGCTTTCTTT. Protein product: CASSARPGTGGTEAFF.

The CDR3 DNA reads TGTGCCAGCAGCTTGGTTATCCAGGGGACGAACACCGGGGAGCTGTTTTTT. This encodes CASSLVIQGTNTGELFF. The rearrangement uses TRBV5-6 and TRBJ2-2, with D maybe TRBD1 (6 bases). Germline assignment: CDR1 SGHDT and CDR2 YYEEEE. The CDR3 totals 17 residues. The V and J ends lost 0 bases and 0 bases respectively, with 12 bases between them.

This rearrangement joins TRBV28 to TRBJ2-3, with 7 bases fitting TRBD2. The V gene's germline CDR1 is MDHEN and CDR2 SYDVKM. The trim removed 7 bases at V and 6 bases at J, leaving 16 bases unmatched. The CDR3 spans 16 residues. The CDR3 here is CASNQGGWLATDTQYF. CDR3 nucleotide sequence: TGTGCCAGCAACCAGGGAGGGTGGCTAGCGACGGATACGCAGTATTTT. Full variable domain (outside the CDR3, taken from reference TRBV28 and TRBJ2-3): DVKVTQSSRYLVKRTGEKVFLECVQDMDHENMFWYRQDPGLGLRLIYFSYDVKMKEKGDIPEGYSVSREKKERFSLILESASTNQTSMYLCASNQGGWLATDTQYFGPGTRLTVL.

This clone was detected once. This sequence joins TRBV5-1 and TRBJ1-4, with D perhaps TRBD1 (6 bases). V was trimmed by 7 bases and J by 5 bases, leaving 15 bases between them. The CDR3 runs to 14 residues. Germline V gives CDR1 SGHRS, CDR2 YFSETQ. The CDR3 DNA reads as TGCGCCAGCTCGGGGGCGTTGGGAAATGAAAAACTGTTTTTT. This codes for CASSGALGNEKLFF.